What follows is one T cell receptor beta chain and its context. Its antigen is unknown. The sample originates from a study of T-cell memory formation after mild COVID-19. Study-wide points: Whether second-wave clones peaking at day 37 were SARS-CoV-2 specific went unconfirmed. Of the contracting clones, CD4+ ones lay mainly in CM and EM, and CD8+ ones in EMRA.

TCR alpha and TCR beta cDNA libraries carrying sample barcodes and UMIs came from 5'RACE with constant-segment primers. TCRdb redid the calling of the 5' RACE reads with MiXCR, one entry per CDR3 protein. The sample lists around 310,000 distinct CDR3 sequences; approximately 15% were seen once. Deletions cut 9 bases from V and 5 bases from J, with 11 bases between. CDR1 MDHEN and CDR2 SYDVKM come from the germline V gene. This CDR3 comprises 12 residues. The chain has TRBV28 and TRBJ2-1, with unresolved D. Material for sequencing was PBMCs or a T cell subset sorted from them (not recorded which). This sequence originates from a man aged 18 to 30 who had mild COVID-19 (a few samples of this study predate the infection). Cell type and time point are not known. The DNA for the CDR3 is TGTGCCAGTAACGGGCCGAACAATGAGCAGTTCTTC. Translation: CASNGPNNEQFF. The variable domain in full, with the rest retrieved from reference TRBV28 and TRBJ2-1, is DVKVTQSSRYLVKRTGEKVFLECVQDMDHENMFWYRQDPGLGLRLIYFSYDVKMKEKGDIPEGYSVSREKKERFSLILESASTNQTSMYLCASNGPNNEQFFGPGTRLTVL.